This T cell receptor (beta chain) comes out of a study of identical twins. The CDR3 loop spans 14 amino acids. CDR1 and CDR2 from the germline V gene are LGHDT and YNNKEL (reference sequence). The V end lost 0 bases, the J end lost 7 bases, and 10 bases lay between the germline ends. Unique molecular identifiers were in the cDNA, with template-switch universal primer binding. TCRdb recomputed calls from the 5' RACE reads with MiXCR, one row per CDR3 protein. The sample has around 95,000 distinct CDR3 sequences, around 5.5% seen once. This clonotype occurred many times. The TCR was taken from a woman aged 50 to 60 in good health. Sequenced: memory T cells sorted from blood. The rearrangement uses TRBV3-1 and TRBJ2-1; weak D call: TRBD1 (5 bases). CDR3 protein: CASSQEGRENEQFF. The CDR3 DNA sequence: TGTGCCAGCAGCCAAGAAGGCAGGGAAAATGAGCAGTTCTTC.